This T cell receptor beta chain appears in the sequencing data of a study of regulatory T cells in long-lasting Graves disease (dated by TCRdb to 2020 to 2023). Concerning the study at large: Antithyroid drugs had been taken for less than 3 months by newly diagnosed Graves' disease patients. The study was conducted in China and was registered as a clinical trial. Patients with persistent Graves' disease were compared with patients with newly diagnosed Graves' disease using TCR sequencing and RNA sequencing of peripheral blood. A total of roughly 35 samples underwent TCR sequencing: around 13 from persistent and some 20 from newly diagnosed Graves' disease patients. General study outcomes and caveats: The small sample size was acknowledged by the authors as a limitation that may reduce accuracy. TRBV28, TRBJ1-2 and TRBJ2-5 were preferentially used in persistent disease, while TRBV20-1 and TRBJ2-1 were favored in newly diagnosed disease. Compared with newly diagnosed patients, persistent Graves' disease patients had lower TCR Shannon entropy and fewer highly expanded clones, which suggests clonal expansion. More public clonotypes were shared among persistent patients (2,741) than among newly diagnosed patients (roughly 1,000). Peripheral blood alone was examined, since thyroid tissue, which constituted the primary lesion, could not be accessed. Only the TCR beta chain was sequenced and analyzed.

The time point label, as the study defines it: newly diagnosed GD, antithyroid drugs for less than 3 months. RNA was extracted from PBMCs in TRIzol for both TCR sequencing and RNA sequencing. Graves' disease was diagnosed according to American Thyroid Association guidelines. The patients came from an endocrinology department in Xi'an, China. From each patient, 8 to 10 milliliters of peripheral blood was collected into an EDTA anticoagulant tube. Ficoll Paque Plus density gradient separation was used to isolate PBMCs, and no further T cell sorting was done. An Agilent 2100 Bioanalyzer and agarose gel were used to assess RNA quality, and a NanoDrop 2000 was used to measure RNA concentration. Preparation of the library involved multiplex PCR. The sequencer listed for this sample is Illumina HiSeq 4000. TCR beta libraries were built with iRepertoire HTBI primers and Arm-PCR amplification of CDR3 regions. PCR products were gel purified before sequencing. As for the authors' bioinformatics: Gene usage analysis of CDR3 amino acid clonotypes relied on the roughly 60 TRBV and around 13 TRBJ segments identified across samples. Filtered high-quality paired reads were merged into contigs using COPE and FqMerger. BLAST was used to align contigs to the IMGT TRBV, TRBD and TRBJ reference genes, and CDR3 was defined following IMGT. Clonotypes above 0.1% frequency were classified as highly expanded clones. Repertoire diversity was measured by Shannon entropy, and V-J evenness by the Gini coefficient. Public clonotypes were defined as clonotypes shared by more than one individual. The raw public data were reprocessed by TCRdb itself: fastp quality trimming at Q25, MiXCR clonotype calling, in-frame beta chains only. Rows are unified per CDR3 protein, each entry keeping the most common DNA and genes. These V and J calls are TCRdb output, not the study's own analysis. Within this sample are about 560,000 distinct CDR3 sequences, with about 16% of them counted one time only. Around 11% of the sample goes to the ten largest clones.

From the cysteine up to the phenylalanine, the CDR3 has a length of 15 residues. Only the CDR3 DNA stays, 45 bases, in frame from base 1. The germline V gene (reference sequence) yields LNHNV for CDR1 and YYDKDF for CDR2. V gives up 0 bases and J gives up 4 bases, and the segment between their germline ends measures 9 bases. This clonotype was counted between two and nine times. Its antigen specificity is not known. No much larger clone is present one base from it, and per-base qualities are unavailable. This sample was shared with a second study, whose subject was T cells in Graves' hyperthyroidism and ophthalmopathy. As the second publication notes: Graves' hyperthyroidism was defined as stable when no progression to ophthalmopathy occurred over 18 months of follow-up. Hyperthyroidism patients were newly diagnosed, with disease duration under 2 months, and aged 18 to 65 years. Any patient with an uncontrolled infection, another autoimmune disease, pregnancy or lactation was excluded. Diagnoses relied on clinical symptoms, serum thyroxine and TRAb, thyroid ultrasound and orbital computed tomography. For the first round of RT-PCR on the TCR CDR3, the HTBI primer set was used together with the Qiagen OneStep RT-PCR kit. Most expanded thyroid clonotypes (frequency above 0.001) were also detected in blood, a finding suggesting that blood repertoires may reflect thyroid immune responses. A model built on a 13 V-J signature distinguished ophthalmopathy from stable hyperthyroidism, reaching 87.88% sensitivity and approximately 81% specificity in cross-validation and 80%/75% in testing. During validation, the model predicted progression to ophthalmopathy a median of about 6.3 months ahead of onset, with around 70% sensitivity and almost 75% specificity. TCR V-J signatures able to tell the groups apart were searched for in a discovery cohort of some 100 patients, of whom over 40 had Graves' ophthalmopathy and 57 had stable Graves' hyperthyroidism. Whether ophthalmopathy could be predicted prospectively was tested in an independent validation cohort made up of 18 hyperthyroidism patients plus 17 patients who later progressed to ophthalmopathy. For training and testing, the 95 to 100 patients in the discovery cohort were randomly divided in a 7:3 ratio. In more than five Graves' hyperthyroidism patients, the study also compared T-cell repertoires from thyroid tissue with T-cell repertoires from blood. After sampling, hyperthyroidism patients received methimazole starting at 30 mg daily, and ophthalmopathy patients received high-dose intravenous methylprednisolone. The libraries were constructed in a second round of multiplex PCR and then size-selected and purified. Sequencing of the libraries was done on an Illumina HiSeq2000 using paired-end 100 bp reads. SOAPnuke was used to process the raw data, with reads discarded if the reads contained adapters or uncalled bases, had a mean Phred below 15, or lacked an exact constant-primer or identifier match. High-quality paired reads were merged with COPE v1.2.5, and unique nucleotide sequences were defined as clonotypes. MiTCR v1.1 was used to align clonotypes to the IMGT TRBV, TRBD and TRBJ reference segments. Analysis was restricted to V-J combinations with a frequency above 0.0001, which covered 99% to 99.2% of repertoires. The TCS score was defined as F50 (clonal expansion) divided by E x V (chaos), with BLOSUM62-based TCRdist calculated between CDR3 peptides within each V-J. Welch's t-statistics and random forest reduced fewer than 600 V-J features to 13, which were used in a naive Bayes classifier (R e1071). Sample size was not statistically predetermined, and blinding of investigators to group allocation was not performed. TCR Vbeta CDR3 sequencing of 130 to 150 peripheral blood samples (roughly 43 ophthalmopathy, 75 to 80 hyperthyroidism and roughly 17 progressor patients) is reported in the paper.

Sequencing was performed on peripheral blood mononuclear cells (PBMCs), taken at new diagnosis, from a patient treated with antithyroid drugs. The TCR sequence derives from a man younger than 35 with Graves disease. Donor details come from another sample of the same person, matched by shared clones. The chain is encoded by TRBV15 joined to TRBJ2-2; too little of a D gene remains to name it. The CDR3 here reads CATSRDRTATGELFF. The DNA sequence is TGTGCCACCAGCAGAGATAGAACGGCCACCGGGGAGCTGTTTTTT.